A single sample is the source of the 17 T cell receptor beta chains below, sequenced in a study of control samples from healthy donors and cancer patients. The data were produced by immunoSEQ multiplex PCR, yet TCRdb's version contains in-frame clones alone and is incomplete. Of approximately 30,000 clones listed, roughly 89% are singletons. The sequencing input was PBMCs. These receptors all come from a woman in her 40s with lung cancer.

The chain has TRBV12-3 or TRBV12-4 and TRBJ1-6; no clear D gene. The V end lost 3 bases, the J end lost 10 bases, and 10 bases lay between the germline ends. This CDR3 has 13 amino acids. In DNA, the CDR3 is TGTGCCAGCAGTTTGGGCTGGAGGTCACCCCTCCACTTT. It specifies CASSLGWRSPLHF.

The rearrangement links TRBV5-5 to TRBJ2-7; 7 nucleotides align to TRBD2. V was clipped by 3 bases and J by 3 bases; unmatched bases: 9. CDR3 size: 15 residues. Germline CDR1 SGHKS, CDR2 YYEKEE (reference sequence). The CDR3 sequence: CASSSHSGTIYEQYF. In nucleotides, the CDR3 is TGTGCCAGCAGCTCGCACTCCGGGACTATCTACGAGCAGTACTTC.

The genes are TRBV6-5 and TRBJ1-3; 7 bases align to TRBD1. Germline CDR1 MNHEY, CDR2 SVGAGI. V lost 6 bases, J lost 0 bases, and 5 bases stayed unmatched. The CDR3 spans 15 residues. CDR3 DNA: TGTGCCAGCAGAGCGGACAGGAGCTCTGGAAACACCATATATTTT. Translation gives CASRADRSSGNTIYF.

This clone appeared a few times. V gene TRBV21-1 combines with J gene TRBJ1-5; TRBD1 was called by the table and not checked on the DNA. TRBV21-1 is described as a pseudogene. The CDR3 is made up of 17 amino acids. The CDR3 is CASSIRTGSPSNQPQHF. The DNA for the CDR3 is TGTGCCAGCAGCATTCGGACAGGATCGCCCAGCAATCAGCCCCAGCATTTT.

This rearrangement joins TRBV3-1 (or the pseudogene TRBV3-2) to TRBJ2-2, with 10 positions matching TRBD1. V was pared by 5 bases and J by 6 bases, with 6 bases of the junction left unmatched. The CDR3 covers 15 residues. CDR1 LGHDT and CDR2 YNNKEL come from the germline V gene (reference sequence). In nucleotides, the CDR3 is TGTGCCAGCAGCGCCCGACAGGGGGCGTCCGGGGAGCTGTTTTTT. Its translation: CASSARQGASGELFF.

As to this clone: Additional DNA sequences in this sample encode the identical CDR3. The gene calls are TRBV19 and TRBJ1-1; D is uncertain. Germline CDR1 is LNHDA and CDR2 is SQIVND (reference sequence). The CDR3 spans 14 residues. The V gene lost 3 bases and the J gene lost 0 bases, with 8 bases spanning the gap. CDR3: CASSIGQMNTEAFF. The CDR3 DNA is TGTGCCAGTAGTATTGGGCAGATGAACACTGAAGCTTTCTTT.

The CDR3 spells CASSEQGFEKLFF. CDR3 bases: TGTGCCAGCAGTGAACAGGGATTTGAAAAACTGTTTTTT. This chain joins TRBV25-1 and TRBJ1-4; tentatively, D is TRBD1 (5 bases). This CDR3 is built from 13 residues. Germline V gene data show CDR1 as MGHDK and CDR2 as SYGVNS. The V gene lost 2 bases and the J gene lost 7 bases, with 8 bases spanning the gap.

The chain joins TRBV7-3 to TRBJ1-1; D uncertain. V shed 0 bases and J shed 0 bases, with 11 bases lying between them. CDR3 length: 16 residues. Germline V gene data show CDR1 as SGHTA and CDR2 as FQGTGA. The CDR3 reads CASSLTSSRVNTEAFF. CDR3 in DNA: TGTGCCAGCAGCTTAACCTCCTCCCGGGTGAACACTGAAGCTTTCTTT.

The chain recombines TRBV5-5 with TRBJ2-7; 10 bases match TRBD2. Germline lookup yields CDR1 SGHKS and CDR2 YYEKEE (reference sequence). J gave up 3 bases and V 2 bases, and 5 bases lay outside the gene matches. The CDR3 has 15 residues. The CDR3 sequence is CASSLRAGGIYEQYF. In nucleotides, the CDR3 is TGTGCCAGCAGCTTAAGAGCGGGGGGGATCTACGAGCAGTACTTC.

This sequence joins TRBV3-1 (or the pseudogene TRBV3-2) and TRBJ1-1; D gene ambiguous. Between the trimmed V and J ends, which lost 1 base and 0 bases, there was a span of 6 bases. Germline V gene data show CDR1 as LGHDT and CDR2 as YNNKEL (reference sequence). The CDR3 runs to 14 residues. CDR3 sequence (DNA): TGTGCCAGCAGCCAAGGGGTTTTGAACACTGAAGCTTTCTTT. Amino acids: CASSQGVLNTEAFF.

This clone was recorded a few times. The chain recombines TRBV3-1 (or the pseudogene TRBV3-2) with TRBJ1-6; 9 bases match TRBD1. The junction had 2 bases not matched to a gene; V was cut back by 3 bases and J by 8 bases. Germline V gives CDR1 LGHDT, CDR2 YNNKEL (reference sequence). This CDR3 spans 14 amino acids. CDR3 nucleotide sequence: TGTGCCAGCAGCCAGGGGGACAGGGATTCACCCCTCCACTTT. Its translation: CASSQGDRDSPLHF.

J is TRBJ2-1 and V is TRBV9, with D unresolved. This CDR3 spans 13 amino acids. The V end lost 0 bases, the J end lost 15 bases, and 16 bases lay between the germline ends. The germline CDR1 and CDR2 sequences are SGDLS and YYNGEE. CDR3 loop: CASSVGTPDRLFF. Written as DNA, the CDR3 is TGTGCCAGCAGCGTAGGGACCCCCGATCGTCTGTTCTTC.

V usage is TRBV6-2 or TRBV6-3 and J usage is TRBJ1-1, with D hard to call. The germline gives CDR1 MNHEY, CDR2 SVGEGT. Trimming left V 6 bases short and J 5 bases short, with 13 bases between. CDR3 length: 13 amino acids. DNA for the CDR3: TGTGCCAGCAGCCGACGATCGGGAACTGAAGCTTTCTTT. Protein: CASSRRSGTEAFF.

This chain connects TRBV19 to TRBJ2-3; D might be TRBD1 (6 bases). The CDR3 runs to 13 residues. The germline V and J ends were trimmed by 5 bases and 6 bases, with 12 bases remaining between them. CDR1 is LNHDA and CDR2 is SQIVND in the germline V gene (reference sequence). The CDR3 bases are TGTGCCAGTAGTGTGGGACAACTTGATACGCAGTATTTT. Its protein product is CASSVGQLDTQYF.

This rearrangement joins TRBV9 to TRBJ2-1, with 9 positions matching TRBD1. The CDR3 is made up of 18 amino acids. Trimming removed 2 bases from V and 2 bases from J; junction bases left unmatched: 11. The germline V gene has CDR1 SGDLS and CDR2 YYNGEE. This CDR3 is CASSVTGGRYLTYNEQFF. The CDR3 nucleotides are TGTGCCAGCAGCGTTACAGGGGGCCGATACCTAACCTACAATGAGCAGTTCTTC.

The V gene is TRBV21-1, the J gene TRBJ1-1. TRBV21-1 is noted as a pseudogene. CDR3 length: 12 amino acids. The CDR3 nucleotides read TGTGCCAGCAGCAAAGTACTCCAGAGTAATTTCTTT. Its translation: CASSKVLQSNFF.

V and J are TRBV12-1 and TRBJ2-7; TRBD1 was called by the table and not checked on the DNA. TRBV12-1 constitutes a pseudogene. This CDR3 is 13 amino acids long. This CDR3 is CACGQASECEQYF. CDR3 coding DNA: TGTGCCTGCGGACAGGCCTCTGAATGCGAGCAGTACTTC.